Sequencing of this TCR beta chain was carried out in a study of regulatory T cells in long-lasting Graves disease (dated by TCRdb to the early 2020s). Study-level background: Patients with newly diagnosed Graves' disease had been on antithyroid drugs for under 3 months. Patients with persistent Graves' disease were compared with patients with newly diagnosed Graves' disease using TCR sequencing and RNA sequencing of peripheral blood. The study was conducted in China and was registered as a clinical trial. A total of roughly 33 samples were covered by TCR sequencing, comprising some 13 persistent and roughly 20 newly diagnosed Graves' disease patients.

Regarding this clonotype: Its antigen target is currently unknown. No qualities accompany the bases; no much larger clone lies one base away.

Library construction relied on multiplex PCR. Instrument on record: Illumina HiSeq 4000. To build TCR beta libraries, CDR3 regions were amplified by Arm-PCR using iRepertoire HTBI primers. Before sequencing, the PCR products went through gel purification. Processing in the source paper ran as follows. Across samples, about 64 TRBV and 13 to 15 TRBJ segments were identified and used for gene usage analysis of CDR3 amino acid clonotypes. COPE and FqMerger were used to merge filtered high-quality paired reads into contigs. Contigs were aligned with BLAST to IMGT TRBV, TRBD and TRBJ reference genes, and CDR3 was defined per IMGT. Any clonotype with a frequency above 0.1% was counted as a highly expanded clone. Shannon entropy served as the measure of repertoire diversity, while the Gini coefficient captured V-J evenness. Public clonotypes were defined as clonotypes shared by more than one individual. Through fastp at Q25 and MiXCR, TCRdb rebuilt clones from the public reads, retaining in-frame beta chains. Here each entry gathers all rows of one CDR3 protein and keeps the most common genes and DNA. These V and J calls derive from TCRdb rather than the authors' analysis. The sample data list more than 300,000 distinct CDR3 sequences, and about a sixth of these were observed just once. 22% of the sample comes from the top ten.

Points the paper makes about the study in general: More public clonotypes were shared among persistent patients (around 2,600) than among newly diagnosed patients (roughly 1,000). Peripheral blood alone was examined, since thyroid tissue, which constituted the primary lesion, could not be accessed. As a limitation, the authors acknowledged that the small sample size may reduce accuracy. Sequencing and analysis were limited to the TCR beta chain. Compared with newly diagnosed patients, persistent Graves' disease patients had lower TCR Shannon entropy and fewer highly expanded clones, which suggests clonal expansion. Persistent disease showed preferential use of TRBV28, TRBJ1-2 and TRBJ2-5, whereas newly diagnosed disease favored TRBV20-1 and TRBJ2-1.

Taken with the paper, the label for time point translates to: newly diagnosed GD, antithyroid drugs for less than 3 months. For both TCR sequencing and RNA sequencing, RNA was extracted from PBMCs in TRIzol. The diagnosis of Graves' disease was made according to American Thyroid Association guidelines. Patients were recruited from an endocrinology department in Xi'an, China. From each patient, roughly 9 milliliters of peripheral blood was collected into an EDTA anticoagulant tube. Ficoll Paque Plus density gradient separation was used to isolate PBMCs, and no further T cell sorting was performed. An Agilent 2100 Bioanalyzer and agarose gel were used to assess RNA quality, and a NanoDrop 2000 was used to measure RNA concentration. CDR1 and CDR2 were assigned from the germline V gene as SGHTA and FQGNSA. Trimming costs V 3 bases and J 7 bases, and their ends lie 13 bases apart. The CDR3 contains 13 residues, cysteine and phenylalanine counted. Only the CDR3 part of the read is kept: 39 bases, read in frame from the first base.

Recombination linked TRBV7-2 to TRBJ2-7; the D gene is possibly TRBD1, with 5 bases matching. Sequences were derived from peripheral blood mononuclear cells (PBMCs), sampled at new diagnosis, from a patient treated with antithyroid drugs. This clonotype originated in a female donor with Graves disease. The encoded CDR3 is CASSFYDRNEQYF. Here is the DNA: TGTGCCAGCAGCTTCTACGACAGAAATGAGCAGTACTTC.